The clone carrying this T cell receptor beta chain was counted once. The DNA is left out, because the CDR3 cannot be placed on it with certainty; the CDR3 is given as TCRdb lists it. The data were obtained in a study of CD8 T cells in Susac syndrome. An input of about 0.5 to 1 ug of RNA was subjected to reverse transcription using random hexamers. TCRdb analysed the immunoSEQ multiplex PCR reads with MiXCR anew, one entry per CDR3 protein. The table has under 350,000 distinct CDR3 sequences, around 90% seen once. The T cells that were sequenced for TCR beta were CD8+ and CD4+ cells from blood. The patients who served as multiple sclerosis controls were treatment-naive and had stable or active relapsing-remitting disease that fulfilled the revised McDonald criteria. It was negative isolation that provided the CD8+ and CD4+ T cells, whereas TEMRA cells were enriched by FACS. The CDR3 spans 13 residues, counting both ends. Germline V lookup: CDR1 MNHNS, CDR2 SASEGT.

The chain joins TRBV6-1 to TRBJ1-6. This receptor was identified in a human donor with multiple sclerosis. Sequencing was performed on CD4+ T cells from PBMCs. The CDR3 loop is CASRFFGDSPLHF.